The 9 T cell receptor beta chains presented below share a single source sample, sequenced in a study of blood T cells in healthy people across ages. Sample-barcoded 5' priming and a J-beta primer mix drove a second PCR of about 6 to 12 cycles. Via MiXCR, TCRdb re-called the 5' RACE reads, giving one row per CDR3 protein. The profile shows over a million distinct CDR3 sequences, less than 50% of them singletons. Specimen: blood. The receptors stem from a woman aged 55-69 years in good health.

The chain has TRBV12-3 or TRBV12-4 and TRBJ2-1; TRBD2 might be the D (6 bases). The CDR3 extends over 15 amino acids. Between the trimmed V and J ends, which lost 2 bases and 8 bases, there was a span of 16 bases. CDR3 protein: CASSLWISGRHEQFF. As DNA, the CDR3 is TGTGCCAGCAGTTTATGGATTAGCGGCCGCCATGAGCAGTTCTTC.

The V and J genes are TRBV5-1 and TRBJ2-3; D remains ambiguous. The germline CDR1 and CDR2 sequences are SGHRS and YFSETQ. The CDR3 consists of 16 residues. V was shortened by 0 bases and J by 4 bases, with 15 bases between the two germline ends. The CDR3 loop is CASSLVPDPRPDTQYF. The DNA of the CDR3 is TGCGCCAGCAGCTTGGTCCCCGACCCCCGCCCAGATACGCAGTATTTT.

The chain couples TRBV27 to TRBJ2-4; D call uncertain. The V end was cut by 11 bases, the J end by 0 bases, with 5 bases between. CDR1 is MNHEY and CDR2 is SMNVEV in the germline V gene (reference sequence). The CDR3 is 11 amino acids. CDR3 protein: CAAGAKNIQYF. Here the CDR3 DNA reads TGTGCCGCAGGAGCCAAAAACATTCAGTACTTC.

For this clonotype: One base away lies a much larger clone, so this may be a sequencing read error. The rearrangement joins TRBV6-2 or TRBV6-3 to TRBJ2-7, with 13 bases aligning to TRBD2. Germline-derived CDR1 and CDR2 are MNHEY and SVGEGT. The CDR3 has 14 amino acids. The CDR3 coding sequence is TGTGCCAGCAGGGGGACTAGCGGGACCTACGAGCAGAACTTC. As protein: CASRGTSGTYEQNF.

The rearrangement links TRBV13 to TRBJ2-5, with D possibly matching TRBD1 (6 bases). The J call may be faulty, since TRBJ2-7 better matches the DNA end. In germline, CDR1 is PRHDT, CDR2 FYEKMQ (reference sequence). This CDR3 comprises 15 residues. The CDR3 protein is CASSPDRSNNYEQYF. The CDR3 DNA is TGTGCCAGCAGCCCAGACAGGAGTAATAACTACGAGCAGTACTTC.

There are many counts of this clonotype. The chain couples TRBV10-3 to TRBJ2-3; TRBD1 agrees at 9 bases. The CDR3 is 16 amino acids. Germline V lookup: CDR1 ENHRY, CDR2 SYGVKD. With V trimmed by 3 bases and J by 6 bases, 10 bases remained unmatched. The CDR3 loop reads CAISDYDRGGADTQYF. The CDR3 DNA follows: TGTGCCATCAGTGACTATGACAGGGGGGGCGCGGATACGCAGTATTTT.

A remark on this clonotype: Its ends do not fully match the called genes, so a read error is possible. The chain employs TRBV3-1 and TRBJ2-1, with D possibly matching TRBD1 (6 bases). In germline, CDR1 is LGHDT, CDR2 YNNKEL (reference sequence). CDR3 length equals 15 residues. The CDR3 loop reads CANSQGWTVVNEQFF. DNA for the CDR3: TGTGCCAACAGCCAGGGCTGGACAGTGGTAAATGAGCAGTTCTTC.

This clonotype was observed many times. The chain recombines TRBV13 with TRBJ2-7; tentatively, D is TRBD1 (6 bases). The CDR3 is 14 amino acids. V gave up 0 bases and J gave up 2 bases, with 8 bases separating them. Germline loops: CDR1 PRHDT, CDR2 FYEKMQ (reference sequence). The CDR3 sequence: CASSLGSGAYEQYF. CDR3 nucleotide sequence: TGTGCCAGCAGCTTAGGATCAGGGGCCTACGAGCAGTACTTC.

The chain links TRBV15 to TRBJ2-1; 8 bases are a match to TRBD2. There are 16 residues in the CDR3. Germline V lookup: CDR1 LNHNV, CDR2 YYDKDF (reference sequence). J was trimmed by 8 bases and V by 0 bases; bases with no gene match: 9. This CDR3 is CATSREIPSGSYEQFF. Written as DNA, the CDR3 is TGTGCCACCAGCAGAGAGATCCCAAGCGGGAGCTATGAGCAGTTCTTC.